Following are 31 T cell receptor beta chains from one sample sequenced in a study of identical twins. TCRdb ran MiXCR on the 5' RACE reads and lists one entry per CDR3 protein. Of a few hundred thousand distinct CDR3 sequences listed, 7% to 9.5% were seen once; the top ten hold approximately 9.3%. Sequencing was carried out using naive T cells sorted from blood. The source of these receptors is a woman aged 45 to 65 in good health.

This clonotype was seen only a few times. The chain employs TRBV12-3 or TRBV12-4 and TRBJ2-5; tentative D call: TRBD2 (6 bases). This CDR3 region has 15 residues. Between the trimmed V and J ends, which lost 2 bases and 4 bases, there was a span of 14 bases. The CDR3 loop reads CASSLKDGSRETQYF. CDR3 DNA sequence: TGTGCCAGCAGTTTAAAGGACGGGAGTAGAGAGACCCAGTACTTC.

This chain uses TRBV5-1 with TRBJ2-5, with 7 bases aligning to TRBD2. The CDR3 has 14 amino acids. With 2 bases clipped from V and 5 bases from J, the junction kept 6 bases outside the gene matches. CDR1 and CDR2 from the germline V gene are SGHRS and YFSETQ. DNA of the CDR3: TGCGCCAGCAGCTTCGGTTCCGGGAGGGAGACCCAGTACTTC. This gives the protein CASSFGSGRETQYF.

The J gene is TRBJ2-3, the V gene TRBV9, with 12 nucleotides matching TRBD2. Germline lookup yields CDR1 SGDLS and CDR2 YYNGEE. The CDR3 sequence is 17 residues long. Losses at the gene ends were 3 bases for V and 10 bases for J; bases not matched to a gene: 15. The CDR3 is CASSASPTSGRSDAQYF. CDR3 coding DNA: TGTGCCAGCAGCGCCTCACCGACTAGCGGGAGATCCGATGCGCAGTATTTT.

The chain uses TRBV11-2 and TRBJ2-2; D perhaps matches TRBD2 (5 bases). The CDR3 covers 16 residues. Trimming stripped 0 bases from V and 6 bases from J, with 14 bases between. Germline V CDR1 and CDR2: SGHAT, FQNNGV. The CDR3 spells CASSLEVAMAAGELFF. The CDR3 DNA reads as TGTGCCAGCAGCTTAGAGGTAGCGATGGCGGCCGGGGAGCTGTTTTTT.

The rearrangement links TRBV12-3 or TRBV12-4 to TRBJ2-7, with D maybe TRBD2 (5 bases). The CDR3 loop spans 14 amino acids. V was shortened by 4 bases and J by 2 bases, with 12 bases between the two germline ends. Here the CDR3 reads CASSWGAVPYEQYF. The CDR3 DNA reads TGTGCCAGCAGTTGGGGAGCAGTCCCCTACGAGCAGTACTTC.

This clonotype was recorded a few times. The chain couples TRBV3-1 to TRBJ2-7, with 12 bases aligning to TRBD2. V trimming: 4 bases; J trimming: 5 bases; junction bases outside the gene matches: 12. This CDR3 comprises 17 residues. In germline, CDR1 is LGHDT, CDR2 YNNKEL (reference sequence). In DNA, the CDR3 is TGTGCCAGCAGCCCCCTAGCGGGAGGGGCCACGGCCCACGAGCAGTACTTC. Protein product: CASSPLAGGATAHEQYF.

In its sample, this clonotype was seen many times. This chain links TRBV3-1 with TRBJ2-2, with a possible D match to TRBD1 (5 bases). This CDR3 has 14 residues. The V and J ends lost 4 bases and 5 bases respectively, with 11 bases between them. The germline V gene has CDR1 LGHDT and CDR2 YNNKEL (reference sequence). CDR3 in amino acids: CASSPLRETGELFF. The CDR3 coding sequence is TGTGCCAGCAGCCCCCTCAGGGAAACCGGGGAGCTGTTTTTT.

This clonotype was recorded at least ten times. The rearrangement joins TRBV5-6 to TRBJ2-1, with 8 positions matching TRBD2. This CDR3 has 17 amino acids. J lost 7 bases, V lost 0 bases, and 12 bases had no gene match. Germline CDR1 is SGHDT and CDR2 is YYEEEE. Here the CDR3 reads CASSLEISGTRRNEQFF. The CDR3 bases are TGTGCCAGCAGCTTGGAGATATCCGGGACTAGGAGGAATGAGCAGTTCTTC.

This clonotype was recorded at least ten times. The CDR3 reads CSASLDVYTDTQYF. CDR3 in DNA: TGCAGTGCTAGTCTGGACGTCTACACAGATACGCAGTATTTT. V usage is TRBV20-1 and J usage is TRBJ2-3; D gene uncertain. With 3 bases removed from V and 2 bases from J, the gap between germline ends came to 12 bases. The CDR3 loop spans 14 amino acids. CDR1 DFQATT and CDR2 SNEGSKA come from the germline V gene (reference sequence).

There are many counts of this clonotype. The V and J genes are TRBV11-2 and TRBJ2-7; 13 nucleotides align to TRBD2. The germline V gene encodes CDR1 SGHAT and CDR2 FQNNGV. J was trimmed by 6 bases and V by 6 bases; bases with no gene match: 5. The CDR3 consists of 14 residues. Written as DNA, the CDR3 is TGTGCCAGCAGTCCCGGACTAGCGGGGGCCGAGCAGTACGTC. The encoded protein is CASSPGLAGAEQYV.

V usage is TRBV6-5 and J usage is TRBJ2-3; D gene unclear. V lost 4 bases and J lost 3, with 14 bases in between. This CDR3 spans 15 amino acids. The germline V gene encodes CDR1 MNHEY and CDR2 SVGAGI. The CDR3 here is CASSSSLGRTDTQYF. CDR3 nucleotides: TGTGCCAGCAGTTCCAGCCTAGGACGTACAGATACGCAGTATTTT.

The chain has TRBV4-2 and TRBJ2-1; 7 bases are shared with TRBD2. Germline CDR1 reads LGHNA; CDR2 reads YNFKEQ. V shed 1 base, J shed 0 bases, and the junction held 6 bases outside the gene matches. The CDR3 is 17 amino acids. DNA for the CDR3: TGTGCCAGCAGCCAAGCGCTAGCGGCCAGCTCCTACAATGAGCAGTTCTTC. Amino acid sequence: CASSQALAASSYNEQFF.

This clonotype was seen ten or more times. The chain employs TRBV6-1 and TRBJ2-1; D is unclear. V shed 7 bases and J shed 2 bases, with 12 bases lying between them. Germline V gene data show CDR1 as MNHNS and CDR2 as SASEGT. The CDR3 spans 14 residues. The CDR3 region has the DNA TGTGCCAGCATTAAGGCGAACCCCTACAATGAGCAGTTCTTC. As protein: CASIKANPYNEQFF.

This clonotype has more than one count but fewer than ten. The V gene is TRBV4-1, the J gene TRBJ2-1; 9 bases line up with TRBD2. CDR3 size: 16 residues. V lost 3 bases, J lost 2 bases, and 5 bases stayed unmatched. CDR1 MGHRA and CDR2 YSYEKL come from the germline V gene. CDR3 amino acids: CASSQSAGGPYNEQFF. In DNA, the CDR3 is TGCGCCAGCAGCCAGTCAGCGGGAGGTCCCTACAATGAGCAGTTCTTC.

This clonotype has at least ten counts. The V call is TRBV27, the J call TRBJ2-1; D remains ambiguous. This CDR3 comprises 13 residues. The ends were cut back, 6 bases at V and 8 bases at J, with 14 bases in the middle. Germline lookup yields CDR1 MNHEY and CDR2 SMNVEV (reference sequence). The CDR3 spells CASRALGLYEQFF. CDR3 DNA: TGTGCCAGCAGGGCCCTAGGGTTATATGAGCAGTTCTTC.

Ten or more counts support this clonotype. The chain has TRBV29-1 and TRBJ1-1; D is ambiguous. This CDR3 contains 11 residues. The V and J ends lost 3 bases and 0 bases respectively, with 2 bases between them. Germline loops: CDR1 SQVTM, CDR2 ANQGSEA. The CDR3 DNA reads as TGCAGCGTTGAGCTGAACACTGAAGCTTTCTTT. This encodes CSVELNTEAFF.

The chain uses TRBV7-3 and TRBJ2-1, with a possible D match to TRBD2 (5 bases). Trimming removed 4 bases from V and 4 bases from J, with 8 bases in between. This CDR3 is 13 amino acids long. Germline CDR1 is SGHTA and CDR2 is FQGTGA. CDR3 coding DNA: TGTGCCAGCAGCTCGGACTCTTACAATGAGCAGTTCTTC. Translated: CASSSDSYNEQFF.

This clonotype was detected many times. The chain's CDR3 is CASRRGPSYGYTF. The CDR3 DNA follows: TGTGCCAGCCGACGCGGACCTTCGTATGGCTACACCTTC. The chain uses TRBV12-3 or TRBV12-4 and TRBJ1-2; D uncertain. The length of the CDR3 is 13 residues. The germline V and J ends were trimmed by 8 bases and 5 bases, with 15 bases remaining between them.

This sequence joins TRBV6-1 and TRBJ2-3; no firm D call. Germline V gene lookup returns CDR1 MNHNS and CDR2 SASEGT. The germline V and J ends were trimmed by 3 bases and 6 bases, with 4 bases remaining between them. The CDR3 has 11 residues. The CDR3 nucleotides read TGTGCCAGCAGTGATTTGGATACGCAGTATTTT. Protein product: CASSDLDTQYF.

The V and J genes are TRBV2 and TRBJ2-1; 8 bases fit TRBD1. Germline V lookup: CDR1 SNHLY, CDR2 FYNNEI. Trimming removed 1 base from V and 7 bases from J; junction bases left unmatched: 6. The CDR3 covers 15 residues. CDR3 sequence: CASSEGRGRGNEQFF. DNA for the CDR3: TGTGCCAGCAGTGAAGGCAGGGGGCGTGGGAATGAGCAGTTCTTC.

V usage is TRBV6-2 or TRBV6-3 and J usage is TRBJ2-5; 9 bases align to TRBD1. Germline V gene data show CDR1 as MNHEY and CDR2 as SVGEGT. Trimming cost V 1 base and J 3 bases; bases outside gene matches: 3. The CDR3 contains 15 residues. In nucleotides, the CDR3 is TGTGCCAGCAGTTACTATGGGACAGGGAAAGAGACCCAGTACTTC. Residues: CASSYYGTGKETQYF.

The table lists this clonotype with many counts. V gene TRBV5-5 combines with J gene TRBJ2-1, with 16 bases that match TRBD2. With 3 bases clipped from V and 10 bases from J, the junction kept 7 bases outside the gene matches. From germline, CDR1 is SGHKS and CDR2 YYEKEE (reference sequence). CDR3 length: 16 amino acids. Here the CDR3 DNA reads TGTGCCAGCAGCTCTCCGGGACTAGCGGGAGGGCAAGAGCAGTTCTTC. Translation: CASSSPGLAGGQEQFF.

This clonotype has a handful of counts. The chain uses TRBV20-1 and TRBJ2-2; no firm D call. Germline assignment: CDR1 DFQATT and CDR2 SNEGSKA (reference sequence). V dropped 1 base and J dropped 0 bases, with 0 bases sitting between them. The CDR3 runs to 12 residues. CDR3 in amino acids: CSARANTGELFF. CDR3 DNA sequence: TGCAGTGCTAGAGCGAACACCGGGGAGCTGTTTTTT.

The chain is built from TRBV20-1 and TRBJ2-3, with D perhaps TRBD2 (6 bases). V was trimmed by 5 bases and J by 2 bases, leaving 11 bases between them. The length of the CDR3 is 13 residues. The germline V gene encodes CDR1 DFQATT and CDR2 SNEGSKA (reference sequence). This CDR3 is CSALAGNTDTQYF. CDR3 coding DNA: TGCAGTGCTCTGGCGGGGAACACAGATACGCAGTATTTT.

In this sample, this clonotype turned up many times. This chain connects TRBV12-3 or TRBV12-4 to TRBJ1-5, with D hard to call. V was shortened by 3 bases and J by 0 bases, with 9 bases between the two germline ends. This CDR3 region has 15 residues. CDR3 nucleotide sequence: TGTGCCAGCAGTTTCTCGGGTTATAGCAATCAGCCCCAGCATTTT. Its translation is CASSFSGYSNQPQHF.

This clonotype was seen a handful of times. The chain joins TRBV12-3 or TRBV12-4 to TRBJ2-1; 12 bases are shared with TRBD2. CDR3 length: 14 amino acids. J gave up 4 bases and V 6 bases, and 1 base lay outside the gene matches. The CDR3 DNA reads TGTGCCAGCAGGACTAGCGGGGGATACAATGAGCAGTTCTTC. Translated, it gives CASRTSGGYNEQFF.

With respect to this clonotype: Compared with germline, one end of the junction differs, possibly owing to a read error. This rearrangement joins TRBV5-1 to TRBJ2-3; D gene ambiguous. Germline CDR1 and CDR2: SGHRS and YFSETQ. This CDR3 contains 14 residues. CDR3 DNA: TGCGCCAGCAAACAGCGACCAAGCACAGATACGCGGTATTTT. Its translation: CASKQRPSTDTRYF.

The DNA for the CDR3 is TGTGCCAGCAGCTCCCTCGGAGGGGTAGCGGGAGTGGGTATTAACACCGGGGAGCTGTTTTTT. As protein: CASSSLGGVAGVGINTGELFF. This chain joins TRBV7-6 and TRBJ2-2, with 9 positions matching TRBD2. Losses at the gene ends were 4 bases for V and 2 bases for J; bases not matched to a gene: 20. Looked up from germline, CDR1 is SGHVS and CDR2 is FNYEAQ. The length of the CDR3 is 21 residues.

The chain has TRBV7-9 and TRBJ2-3; the match to TRBD2 covers 10 bases. Trimming cost V 2 bases and J 0 bases; bases outside gene matches: 5. The germline V gene has CDR1 SEHNR and CDR2 FQNEAQ (reference sequence). CDR3 length equals 17 residues. Written as DNA, the CDR3 is TGTGCCAGCAGCTTATCCTCACTAGCGGGAAGCACAGATACGCAGTATTTT. Protein product: CASSLSSLAGSTDTQYF. Complete variable domain (other parts from reference TRBV7-9 and TRBJ2-3): DTGVSQNPRHKITKRGQNVTFRCDPISEHNRLYWYRQTLGQGPEFLTYFQNEAQLEKSRLLSDRFSAERPKGSFSTLEIQRTEQGDSAMYLCASSLSSLAGSTDTQYFGPGTRLTVL.

This clonotype occurred many times. The chain is built from TRBV10-3 and TRBJ2-7, with a possible D match to TRBD1 (6 bases). Trimming removed 0 bases from V and 6 bases from J, with 12 bases in between. The CDR3 extends over 14 amino acids. Looked up from germline, CDR1 is ENHRY and CDR2 is SYGVKD. CDR3 nucleotides: TGTGCCATCAGTGAGTCGACTCCAGGGGCCGAGCAGTACGTC. Protein product: CAISESTPGAEQYV.

The chain uses TRBV20-1 and TRBJ2-2; 10 bases match TRBD2. V gave up 3 bases and J gave up 6 bases; unmatched junction bases: 7. CDR1 and CDR2 from the germline V gene are DFQATT and SNEGSKA (reference sequence). The CDR3 has 15 amino acids. The chain's CDR3 is CSASVLAGESGELFF. The CDR3 DNA is TGCAGTGCTAGCGTTCTAGCGGGAGAATCCGGGGAGCTGTTTTTT.